This T cell receptor beta chain came from a study of identical twins. Notes on the study in general: A lower insertion count was a feature of abundant cord blood beta clonotypes, with no such feature in memory repertoires. The presence of invariant MAIT and iNKT cells could partly confound analyses of zero-insertion sequences.

Trimming took off 1 base at V and 5 bases at J, with 18 bases between the two ends. This CDR3 has 16 residues. Germline loops: CDR1 LGHDT, CDR2 YNNKEL (reference sequence). Template switching introduced a universal primer site, and the cDNA bore unique molecular identifiers. TCRdb itself ran the 5' RACE reads through MiXCR, one entry per CDR3 protein. The table shows around 1.7 million distinct CDR3 sequences, with 32% occurring only once. This clonotype was counted between two and nine times. The antigen is unknown. Source material: cord blood. V usage is TRBV3-1 and J usage is TRBJ2-7, with D possibly being TRBD2 (6 bases). This clonotype was sampled from a newborn girl in good health. This chain's CDR3 is CASSQGRLWRVHEQYF. DNA of the CDR3: TGTGCCAGCAGCCAAGGCAGGTTATGGAGGGTGCACGAGCAGTACTTC.